Given below is one TCR beta chain in context. The data were obtained in a study of T cell changes during pregnancy in multiple sclerosis. CDR1 and CDR2 from the germline V gene are SGDLS and YYNGEE. Trimming took 5 bases from V and 6 from J; bases not matched to a gene: 5. The CDR3 is 13 amino acids. Here immunoSEQ multiplex PCR was the method, and the copy in TCRdb shows in-frame clones only, minus some. The sample carries 39,000 or so clones, about 90% recorded once. The chain recombines TRBV9 with TRBJ1-5; 7 nucleotides match TRBD1. The TCR comes from a female donor with multiple sclerosis, enrolled in a pregnancy study. This specimen was CD8+ T cells from peripheral blood mononuclear cells, taken after pregnancy. CDR3 DNA: TGTGCCAGCAGTACCCAGGGGGGTCAGCCCCAGCATTTT. Protein sequence: CASSTQGGQPQHF.